There are many counts of the clone carrying this T cell receptor beta chain. Its cognate antigen is unknown. This CDR3 region has 11 residues. Germline loops: CDR1 DFQATT, CDR2 SNEGSKA (reference sequence). The V gene lost 2 bases and the J gene lost 4 bases, with 5 bases spanning the gap. For TCRbeta, the library was prepared with unique molecular identifiers. TCRdb processed the PCR reads anew with MiXCR; each CDR3 protein has one entry. The profile shows around 450,000 distinct CDR3 sequences, 8% to 11% of them singletons. The record originates from a study of T-cell reconstitution after alpha-beta-depleted transplantation in children. Whole-study findings and limits: At day 60, the high TCRbeta diversity found in some patients originated from recipient T cells and thymic progenitors that had survived. Expanded clones from the graft, numbering several hundred, reportedly supplied alpha-beta T cells about two months after transplant.

The receptor was isolated from a child younger than 10 with inherited bone marrow failure, due to receive a stem cell transplant. The sample here was PBMCs, taken before TCRalphabeta/CD19-depleted stem cell transplant. The chain recombines TRBV20-1 with TRBJ1-1; no definite D call. CDR3 sequence reads: CSARLPTEAFF. In DNA, the CDR3 is TGCAGTGCTAGACTCCCCACTGAAGCTTTCTTT.